The T cell receptor beta chain described here comes from a study of siplizumab effects on memory and regulatory T cells. Findings and caveats of the study: Naive T cells appeared more diverse than memory cells and seemed to be major alloresponse contributors. Neither a naive nor a memory phenotype was assignable to roughly 80-95% of proliferating CD4+ or CD8+ clones. Sequences below about 10^-5 frequency were poorly captured, limiting mapping of alloreactive clones.

This CDR3 has 17 amino acids. From germline, CDR1 is MGHRA and CDR2 YSYEKL. V was clipped by 4 bases and J by 2 bases; unmatched bases: 8. In regard to this clone: Its antigen is still unknown. Other DNA sequences in the same sample also yield this CDR3.

Around 10^5 TCR templates per sample were sequenced. Using immunoSEQ multiplex PCR, the repertoire was profiled, and TCRdb retains in-frame clones only, with some absent. The sample yields 95,000 to 130,000 clones, roughly 94% seen once. The clonotype originates from a human donor in good health. The specimen was non-Treg CD4+ T cells sorted from blood. The chain is built from TRBV4-1 and TRBJ2-7, with 13 positions matching TRBD2. The CDR3, as DNA: TGCGCCAGCAGCCTTAGGACTAGCGGGGGAGCTACCTACGAGCAGTACTTC. It translates to CASSLRTSGGATYEQYF.